Listed below are T cell receptor beta chains from one sample, sequenced in a study of graft-versus-host responses after intestinal transplantation. Clones were read by immunoSEQ multiplex PCR, and TCRdb kept only the in-frame ones, dropping some. The table shows approximately 100,000 clones, with more than 75% occurring only once. The material was PBMCs, obtained 255 days after intestinal transplant. These receptors all stem from a human patient who received an intestinal transplant, so some T cells may come from the graft donor. Each CDR3 is given with its conserved first and last residue. Fields, in order: clone size, V gene, D gene, J gene, CDR3 protein, CDR3 DNA. A D gene is named only where the DNA matches it firmly. Size is omitted from some rows. Given values are once, few, many or a class for expanded clones.

NA,TRBV29-1,TRBD1,TRBJ1-3,CSVEARGGQRSGNTIYF,TGCAGCGTTGAAGCGCGGGGGGGACAGCGCTCTGGAAACACCATATATTTT
NA,TRBV29-1,NA,TRBJ1-2,CSGDTGYGYTF,TGCAGCGGAGACACTGGCTATGGCTACACCTTC
NA,TRBV27,TRBD1,TRBJ1-2,CASSPGTGHGYTF,TGTGCCAGCAGCCCAGGGACAGGGCATGGCTACACCTTC
NA,TRBV9,NA,TRBJ1-3,CASSKGSGRGNTIYF,TGTGCCAGCAGTAAAGGGAGCGGGAGGGGAAACACCATATATTTT
NA,TRBV10-2,NA,TRBJ1-5,CASSEGGTQHF,TGCGCCAGCAGTGAGGGAGGGACCCAGCATTTT
NA,TRBV15,TRBD2,TRBJ2-1,CATSRSTLAGGANNEQFF,TGTGCCACCAGCAGGTCCACCCTAGCGGGGGGAGCAAACAATGAGCAGTTCTTC
NA,TRBV6-5,NA,TRBJ2-5,CASRPGTVKETQYF,TGTGCCAGCAGACCCGGGACGGTCAAAGAGACCCAGTACTTC
NA,TRBV2,NA,TRBJ2-7,CASSALGYEQYF,TGTGCCAGCAGCGCCCTAGGCTACGAGCAGTACTTC
NA,TRBV7-3,TRBD2,TRBJ2-3,CASSLAAGGLTDTQYF,TGTGCCAGCAGCTTAGCAGCGGGGGGCCTCACAGATACGCAGTATTTT
NA,TRBV5-1,NA,TRBJ2-1,CASSLSGDNGQFF,TGCGCCAGCAGCTTGTCGGGGGACAATGGGCAGTTCTTC
NA,TRBV9,NA,TRBJ1-3,CASSVLSGPGNTIYF,TGTGCCAGCAGCGTATTATCAGGGCCCGGAAACACCATATATTTT
NA,TRBV6-4,NA,TRBJ2-1,CASSATRDSNNEQFF,TGTGCCAGCAGTGCGACGCGGGATTCTAACAATGAGCAGTTCTTC
NA,TRBV7-8,NA,TRBJ2-1,CASSLGVTGSDEQFF,TGTGCCAGCAGCTTGGGAGTGACGGGGTCGGATGAGCAGTTCTTC
once,TRBV9,NA,TRBJ1-4,CASSVDDRPNEKLFF,TGTGCCAGCAGCGTAGACGACAGACCGAATGAAAAACTGTTTTTT
NA,TRBV4-2,TRBD2,TRBJ2-1,CASSSGGEVNEQFF,TGTGCCAGCAGTAGCGGGGGGGAAGTAAATGAGCAGTTCTTC
NA,TRBV5-1,NA,TRBJ2-1,CASSGETGFSYNEQFF,TGCGCCAGCAGCGGGGAGACAGGATTCTCCTACAATGAGCAGTTCTTC
NA,TRBV19,NA,TRBJ1-5,CASSSGLQPQHF,TGTGCCAGTAGCTCCGGACTTCAGCCCCAGCATTTT
few,TRBV15,NA,TRBJ2-6,CATSRDPAGANVLTF,TGTGCCACCAGCAGAGATCCAGCTGGGGCCAACGTCCTGACTTTC
NA,TRBV6-5,NA,TRBJ1-6,CASSPSTLDNSPLHF,TGTGCCAGCAGTCCATCGACCCTTGATAATTCACCCCTCCACTTT
NA,TRBV6-1,TRBD1,TRBJ2-7,CASSEAHRGLLYEQYF,TGTGCCAGCAGTGAAGCCCACAGGGGGCTCCTCTACGAGCAGTACTTC
NA,TRBV18,NA,TRBJ2-5,CASSPRKGSGETQYF,TGTGCCAGCTCACCACGGAAAGGGTCAGGAGAGACCCAGTACTTC
few,TRBV6-1,NA,TRBJ1-5,CASSEYGQPQHF,TGTGCCAGCAGTGAATATGGTCAGCCCCAGCATTTT
NA,TRBV21-1,NA,TRBJ2-2,CASSKPDRGRYTGELFF,TGTGCCAGCAGCAAACCCGACAGGGGGCGTTACACCGGGGAGCTGTTTTTT
once,TRBV7-3,TRBD1,TRBJ1-6,CASSIGTGSPLHF,TGTGCCAGCAGCATTGGGACAGGGTCACCCCTCCACTTT
NA,TRBV10-3,TRBD2,TRBJ2-1,CAISDPGLAGGYNEQFF,TGTGCCATCAGTGACCCGGGACTAGCGGGAGGGTACAATGAGCAGTTCTTC